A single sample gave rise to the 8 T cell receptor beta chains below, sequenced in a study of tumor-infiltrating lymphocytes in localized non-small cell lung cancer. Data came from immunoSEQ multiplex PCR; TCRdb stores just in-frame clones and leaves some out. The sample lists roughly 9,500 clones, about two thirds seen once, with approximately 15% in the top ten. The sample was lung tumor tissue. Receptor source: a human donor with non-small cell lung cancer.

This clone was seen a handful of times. CDR3 nucleotide sequence: TGCGCCAGCAGAACACAAAGGGACATTGAGCAGTTCTTC. It encodes CASRTQRDIEQFF. V usage is TRBV5-1 and J usage is TRBJ2-1, with a weak D call TRBD1 (6 bases). V lost 5 bases and J 9 bases, leaving 15 bases between the germline ends. CDR3 length equals 13 residues. The germline gives CDR1 SGHRS, CDR2 YFSETQ.

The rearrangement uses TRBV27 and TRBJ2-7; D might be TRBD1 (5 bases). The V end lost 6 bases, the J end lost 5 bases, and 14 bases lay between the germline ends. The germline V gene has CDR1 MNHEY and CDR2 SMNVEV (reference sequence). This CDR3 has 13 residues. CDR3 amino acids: CASRGQSLDEQYF. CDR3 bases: TGTGCCAGCAGGGGGCAATCGTTAGACGAGCAGTACTTC.

The CDR3 DNA is TGCGCCAGCAGCTCGGACTTCTATGGCTACACCTTC. This translates into CASSSDFYGYTF. The gene calls are TRBV5-1 and TRBJ1-2; D unclear. This CDR3 has 12 amino acids. Trimming removed 3 bases from V and 4 bases from J, with 7 bases in between. CDR1 is SGHRS, CDR2 YFSETQ, per germline.

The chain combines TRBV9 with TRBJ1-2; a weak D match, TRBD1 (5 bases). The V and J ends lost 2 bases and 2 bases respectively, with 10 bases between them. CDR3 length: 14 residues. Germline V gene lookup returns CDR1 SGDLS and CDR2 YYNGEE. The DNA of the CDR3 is TGTGCCAGCAGCGTGGGGGGGGTCAACTATGGCTACACCTTC. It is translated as CASSVGGVNYGYTF.

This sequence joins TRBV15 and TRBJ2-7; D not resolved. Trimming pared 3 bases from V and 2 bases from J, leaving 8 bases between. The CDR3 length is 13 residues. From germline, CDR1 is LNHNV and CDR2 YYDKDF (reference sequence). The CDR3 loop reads CATSRPGAYEQYF. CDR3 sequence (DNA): TGTGCCACCAGCAGGCCAGGAGCCTACGAGCAGTACTTC. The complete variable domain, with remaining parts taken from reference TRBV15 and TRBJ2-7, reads DAMVIQNPRYQVTQFGKPVTLSCSQTLNHNVMYWYQQKSSQAPKLLFHYYDKDFNNEADTPDNFQSRRPNTSFCFLDIRSPGLGDTAMYLCATSRPGAYEQYFGPGTRLTVT.

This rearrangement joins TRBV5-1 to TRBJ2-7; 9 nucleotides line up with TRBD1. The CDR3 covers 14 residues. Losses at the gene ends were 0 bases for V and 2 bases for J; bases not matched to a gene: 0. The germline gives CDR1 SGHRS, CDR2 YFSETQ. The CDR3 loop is CASSLGQGAYEQYF. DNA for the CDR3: TGCGCCAGCAGCTTGGGACAGGGGGCCTACGAGCAGTACTTC.

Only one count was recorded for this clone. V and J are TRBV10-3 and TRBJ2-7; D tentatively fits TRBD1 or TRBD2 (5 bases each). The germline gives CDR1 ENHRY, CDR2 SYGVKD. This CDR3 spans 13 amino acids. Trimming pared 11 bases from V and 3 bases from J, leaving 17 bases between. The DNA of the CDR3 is TGTGCCGTTGGGACCCCTTCCCTCTACGAGCAGTACTTC. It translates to CAVGTPSLYEQYF.

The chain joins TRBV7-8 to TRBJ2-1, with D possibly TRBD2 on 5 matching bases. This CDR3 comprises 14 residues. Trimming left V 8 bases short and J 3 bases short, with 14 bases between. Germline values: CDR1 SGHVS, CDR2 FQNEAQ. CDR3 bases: TGTGCCAGCGGCGCCGGACTCGGCTACAATGAGCAGTTCTTC. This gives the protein CASGAGLGYNEQFF.